This T cell receptor beta chain was recovered during a study of blood T cell repertoires in COVID-19. Study summary: The samples span acute and convalescent COVID-19 from the United States, Italy and Spain. T cells, B-cell-depleted T cells, or PBMCs supplied cDNA or gDNA.

Trimming left V 8 bases short and J 5 bases short, with 10 bases between. The germline V gene has CDR1 SGHRS and CDR2 YFSETQ. The CDR3 extends over 11 amino acids. Authors' methods: Reference gene primer amplification gave estimated nucleated cell counts. The assay was immunoSEQ multiplex PCR, and TCRdb's table has in-frame clones only and misses some. V and J calls and clone size follow that table, whereas D and trimming were derived from the DNA. The repertoire holds roughly 110,000 clones, with over 70% as singletons. V and J are TRBV5-1 and TRBJ1-1; no clear D. Sample: peripheral blood. The sequence derives from a human donor with acute or convalescent COVID-19. The donor label of this sample is uncertain. For the CDR3, the DNA is TGCGCCAGTATCTCGAGGACTGAAGCTTTCTTT. This encodes CASISRTEAFF.